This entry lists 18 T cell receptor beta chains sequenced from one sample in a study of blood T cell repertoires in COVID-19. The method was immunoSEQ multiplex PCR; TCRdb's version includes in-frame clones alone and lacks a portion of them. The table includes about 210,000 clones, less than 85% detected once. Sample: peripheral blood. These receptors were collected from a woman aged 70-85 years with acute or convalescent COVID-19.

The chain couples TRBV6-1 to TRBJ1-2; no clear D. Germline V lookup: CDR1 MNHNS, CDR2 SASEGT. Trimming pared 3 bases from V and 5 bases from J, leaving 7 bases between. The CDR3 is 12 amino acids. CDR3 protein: CASSDVSYGYTF. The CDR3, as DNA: TGTGCCAGCAGTGACGTATCGTATGGCTACACCTTC.

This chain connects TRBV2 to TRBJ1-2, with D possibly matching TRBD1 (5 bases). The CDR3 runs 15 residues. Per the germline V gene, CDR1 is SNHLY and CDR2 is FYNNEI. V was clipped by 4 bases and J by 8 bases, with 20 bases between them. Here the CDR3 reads CASSATIQGYRGYTF. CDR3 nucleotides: TGTGCCAGCAGTGCCACGATCCAGGGTTATAGGGGCTACACCTTC.

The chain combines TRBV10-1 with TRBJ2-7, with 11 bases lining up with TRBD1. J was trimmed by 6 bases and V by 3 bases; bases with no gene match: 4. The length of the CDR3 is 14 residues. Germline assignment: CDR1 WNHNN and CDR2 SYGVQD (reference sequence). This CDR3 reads CASSEGTGGAEQYF. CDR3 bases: TGCGCCAGCAGTGAAGGGACAGGGGGAGCCGAGCAGTACTTC.

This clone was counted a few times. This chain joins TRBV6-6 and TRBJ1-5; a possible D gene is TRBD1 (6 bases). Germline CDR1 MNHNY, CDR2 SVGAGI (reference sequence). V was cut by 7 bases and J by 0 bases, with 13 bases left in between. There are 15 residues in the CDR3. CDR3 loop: CASTGRGYSNQPQHF. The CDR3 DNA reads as TGTGCCAGCACGGGGAGGGGGTATAGCAATCAGCCCCAGCATTTT.

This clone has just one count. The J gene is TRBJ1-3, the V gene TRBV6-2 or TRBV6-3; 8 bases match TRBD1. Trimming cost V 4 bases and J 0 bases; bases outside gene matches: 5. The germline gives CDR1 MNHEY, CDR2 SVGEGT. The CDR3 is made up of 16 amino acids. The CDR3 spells CASSLSGGSSGNTIYF. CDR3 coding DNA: TGTGCCAGCAGTTTGTCAGGGGGCAGCTCTGGAAACACCATATATTTT.

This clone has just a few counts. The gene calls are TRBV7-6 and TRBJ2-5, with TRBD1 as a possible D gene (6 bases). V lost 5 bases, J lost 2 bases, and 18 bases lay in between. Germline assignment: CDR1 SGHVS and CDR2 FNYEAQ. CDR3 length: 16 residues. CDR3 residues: CASSKRQGYGQETQYF. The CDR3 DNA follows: TGTGCCAGCAGCAAAAGGCAGGGGTACGGGCAAGAGACCCAGTACTTC.

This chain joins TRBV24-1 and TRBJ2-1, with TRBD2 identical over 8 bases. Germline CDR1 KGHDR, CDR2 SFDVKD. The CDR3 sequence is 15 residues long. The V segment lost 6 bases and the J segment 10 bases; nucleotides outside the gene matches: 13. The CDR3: CATSFPSGGGDEQFF. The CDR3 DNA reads TGTGCCACCAGTTTTCCCAGCGGGGGTGGTGACGAGCAGTTCTTC.

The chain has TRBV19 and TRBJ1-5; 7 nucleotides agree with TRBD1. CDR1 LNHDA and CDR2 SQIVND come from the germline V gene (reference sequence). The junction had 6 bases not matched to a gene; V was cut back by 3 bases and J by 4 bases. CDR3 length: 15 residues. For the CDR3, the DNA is TGTGCCAGTAGTATCTTAGACAGGGCGAATCAGCCCCAGCATTTT. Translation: CASSILDRANQPQHF.

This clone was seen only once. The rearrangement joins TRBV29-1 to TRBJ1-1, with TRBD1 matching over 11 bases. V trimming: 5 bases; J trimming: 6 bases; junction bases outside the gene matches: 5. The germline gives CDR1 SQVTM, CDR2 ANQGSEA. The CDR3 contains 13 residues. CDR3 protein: CSVRGQGDSEAFF. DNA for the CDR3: TGCAGCGTTCGGGGACAGGGGGATTCTGAAGCTTTCTTT.

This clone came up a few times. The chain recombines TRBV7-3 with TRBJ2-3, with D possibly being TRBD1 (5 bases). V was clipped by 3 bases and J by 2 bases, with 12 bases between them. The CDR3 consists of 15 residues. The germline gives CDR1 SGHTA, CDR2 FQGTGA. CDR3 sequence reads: CASSLSAGPTDTQYF. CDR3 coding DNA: TGTGCCAGCAGCTTGAGCGCAGGGCCCACAGATACGCAGTATTTT.

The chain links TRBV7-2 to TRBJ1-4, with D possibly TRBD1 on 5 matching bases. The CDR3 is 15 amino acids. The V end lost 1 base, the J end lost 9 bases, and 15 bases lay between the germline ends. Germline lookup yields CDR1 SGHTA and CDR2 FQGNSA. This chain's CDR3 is CASSLGGGMSKKLFF. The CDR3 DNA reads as TGTGCCAGCAGCTTAGGGGGCGGAATGAGTAAAAAACTGTTTTTT.

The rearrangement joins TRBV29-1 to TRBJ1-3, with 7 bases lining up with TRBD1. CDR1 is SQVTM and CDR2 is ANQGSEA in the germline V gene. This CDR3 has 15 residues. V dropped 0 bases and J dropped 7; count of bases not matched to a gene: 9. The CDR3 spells CSVEDSTGKVNTIYF. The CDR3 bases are TGCAGCGTTGAAGATTCGACAGGGAAGGTGAACACCATATATTTT.

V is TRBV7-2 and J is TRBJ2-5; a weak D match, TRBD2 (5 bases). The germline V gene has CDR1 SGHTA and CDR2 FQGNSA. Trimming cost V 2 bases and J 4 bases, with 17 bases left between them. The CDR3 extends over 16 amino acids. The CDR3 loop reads CASSLTSGPFGETQYF. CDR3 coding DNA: TGTGCCAGCAGCTTAACCAGCGGCCCCTTTGGAGAGACCCAGTACTTC.

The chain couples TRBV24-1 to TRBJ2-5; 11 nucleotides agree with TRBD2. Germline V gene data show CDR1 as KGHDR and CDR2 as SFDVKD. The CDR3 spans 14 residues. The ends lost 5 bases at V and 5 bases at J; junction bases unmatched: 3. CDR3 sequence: CATSATSGVETQYF. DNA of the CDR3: TGTGCCACCAGTGCGACTAGCGGGGTGGAGACCCAGTACTTC.

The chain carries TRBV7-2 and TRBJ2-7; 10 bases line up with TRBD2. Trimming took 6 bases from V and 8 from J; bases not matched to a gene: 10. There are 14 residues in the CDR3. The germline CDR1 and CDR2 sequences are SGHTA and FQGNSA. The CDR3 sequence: CASRYSGGAPQQYF. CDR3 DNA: TGTGCCAGCAGGTACAGCGGGGGGGCCCCTCAGCAGTACTTC.

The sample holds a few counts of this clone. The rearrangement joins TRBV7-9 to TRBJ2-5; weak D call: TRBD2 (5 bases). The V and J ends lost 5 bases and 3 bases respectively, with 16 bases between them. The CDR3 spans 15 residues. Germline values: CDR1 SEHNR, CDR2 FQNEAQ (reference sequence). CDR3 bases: TGTGCCAGCAGCCTTTCGGGGTCTCCAGAAGAGACCCAGTACTTC. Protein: CASSLSGSPEETQYF.

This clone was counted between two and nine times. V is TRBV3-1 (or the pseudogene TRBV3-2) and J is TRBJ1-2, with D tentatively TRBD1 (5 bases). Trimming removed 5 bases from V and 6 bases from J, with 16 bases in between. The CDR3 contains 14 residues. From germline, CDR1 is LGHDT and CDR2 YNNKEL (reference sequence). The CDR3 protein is CASSSLAGRNGYTF. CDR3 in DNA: TGTGCCAGCAGCTCCCTCGCGGGGCGCAATGGCTACACCTTC.

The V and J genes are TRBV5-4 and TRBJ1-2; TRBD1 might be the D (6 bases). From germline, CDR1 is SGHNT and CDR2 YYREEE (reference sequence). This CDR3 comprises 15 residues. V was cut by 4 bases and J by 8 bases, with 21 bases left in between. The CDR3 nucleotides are TGTGCCAGCAGCCCGGACATGGCAGGGGATAGGGGCTACACCTTC. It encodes CASSPDMAGDRGYTF.